Listed below are T cell receptor beta chains from one sample, sequenced in a study of shared clonotypes between healthy human individuals. Sequencing used immunoSEQ multiplex PCR; TCRdb keeps in-frame clones, though not all of them. The sample includes hundreds of thousands of clones, about 96% of them seen just once. The sample consisted of memory CD8+ T cells sorted from blood. These receptors were taken from a man aged 30 to 45 in good health. The CDR3 runs from the conserved cysteine through the conserved F or W. D genes are given only for firm matches. Size is stated for part of the rows, as once, few or many counts, or as a class when the clone is expanded.

abundance,d_gene,v_gene,j_gene,CDR3aa,CDR3nt
few,TRBD1,TRBV19,TRBJ1-5,CASQQGRQPQHF,TGTGCCAGCCAACAGGGGCGTCAGCCCCAGCATTTT
-,-,TRBV4-1,TRBJ2-3,CASSQADSAVALVTQYF,TGCGCCAGCAGCCAAGCGGATTCGGCAGTCGCCCTAGTTACGCAGTATTTT
-,-,TRBV4-1,TRBJ2-5,CASSHPPGTQYF,TGCGCCAGCAGCCATCCTCCGGGGACCCAGTACTTC
-,TRBD2,TRBV4-1,TRBJ2-2,CASSQAGGNTGELFF,TGCGCCAGCAGCCAAGCGGGAGGGAACACCGGGGAGCTGTTTTTT
-,-,TRBV28,TRBJ1-2,CASSLPVGTNYGYTF,TGTGCCAGCAGTTTGCCCGTAGGGACTAACTATGGCTACACCTTC
-,TRBD2,TRBV27,TRBJ2-5,CASSLALGTTSGIQETQYF,TGTGCCAGCAGTTTAGCGCTAGGGACAACTAGCGGGATACAAGAGACCCAGTACTTC
-,TRBD1,TRBV4-1,TRBJ1-2,CASSQPAIGQATYTF,TGCGCCAGCAGCCAACCTGCTATCGGACAGGCAACCTACACCTTC
-,TRBD2,TRBV9,TRBJ2-2,CASSVLAGGGELFF,TGTGCCAGCAGCGTACTAGCGGGTGGCGGGGAGCTGTTTTTT
-,-,TRBV7-8,TRBJ2-7,CASSSRGYEQYF,TGTGCCAGCAGTTCGAGGGGCTACGAGCAGTACTTC
-,-,TRBV30,TRBJ2-7,CAWSGYYEQYF,TGTGCCTGGAGTGGGTACTACGAGCAGTACTTC
-,-,TRBV5-1,TRBJ2-2,CASSFMGSGELFF,TGCGCCAGCAGCTTCATGGGTTCCGGGGAGCTGTTTTTT
once,-,TRBV9,TRBJ1-1,CASSVLMANTEAFF,TGTGCCAGCAGCGTATTGATGGCGAACACTGAAGCTTTCTTT
-,-,TRBV10-3,TRBJ1-2,CAISGTAADYGYTF,TGTGCCATCAGTGGAACAGCAGCCGACTATGGCTACACCTTC
-,-,TRBV30,TRBJ2-4,CAWSGTAKNIQYF,TGTGCCTGGAGTGGGACAGCCAAAAACATTCAGTACTTC
-,-,TRBV5-1,TRBJ1-1,CASSPRTGLSNTEAFF,TGCGCCAGCAGCCCTAGGACCGGGTTGAGTAACACTGAAGCTTTCTTT
-,-,TRBV7-9,TRBJ2-3,CASSLPPTRF,TGTGCCAGCAGCTTACCCCCGACTCGTTTT
-,TRBD2,TRBV28,TRBJ2-2,CASSFLTSGSGTGELFF,TGTGCCAGCAGTTTCCTCACTAGCGGGAGCGGCACCGGGGAGCTGTTTTTT
-,TRBD1,TRBV30,TRBJ2-6,CAWGTVSGANVLTF,TGTGCCTGGGGGACAGTCTCTGGGGCCAACGTCCTGACTTTC
-,TRBD2,TRBV30,TRBJ2-1,CAWSAPSGRAQFF,TGTGCCTGGAGCGCCCCTAGCGGGAGGGCCCAGTTCTTC
-,-,TRBV2,TRBJ1-5,CASSESGGNQPQHF,TGTGCCAGCAGTGAATCGGGGGGCAATCAGCCCCAGCATTTT
-,TRBD1,TRBV9,TRBJ2-1,CASSAGTGGSEQFF,TGTGCCAGCAGCGCCGGGACAGGGGGCAGTGAGCAGTTCTTC
-,-,TRBV18,TRBJ1-1,CASSPQRDSLTEAFF,TGTGCCAGCTCACCACAGAGAGACAGTCTCACTGAAGCTTTCTTT
-,-,TRBV7-9,TRBJ2-3,CASRFTQGSQDTQYF,TGTGCCAGCAGGTTCACCCAGGGGAGCCAAGATACGCAGTATTTT
-,-,TRBV10-2,TRBJ2-1,CASEGNSYNEQFF,TGCGCCAGCGAGGGAAACTCCTACAATGAGCAGTTCTTC
-,TRBD2,TRBV4-2,TRBJ2-3,CASSQDPVLAGGTPLTQYF,TGTGCCAGCAGCCAAGATCCCGTACTAGCGGGAGGGACCCCATTGACGCAGTATTTT
-,-,TRBV10-3,TRBJ2-7,CAISGSSFSYEQYF,TGTGCCATCAGTGGGAGTAGTTTCTCCTACGAGCAGTACTTC
-,-,TRBV6-5,TRBJ2-7,CASSNFQGAREQYF,TGTGCCAGCAGTAACTTTCAGGGAGCCCGGGAGCAGTACTTC
-,TRBD2,TRBV29-1,TRBJ2-3,CSASGRLKDTQYF,TGCAGCGCTAGCGGGAGGTTAAAAGATACGCAGTATTTT
-,TRBD2,TRBV5-1,TRBJ2-7,CASSLGRYSGESYEQYF,TGCGCCAGCAGCTTGGGGAGATATAGCGGGGAGAGTTACGAGCAGTACTTC
-,TRBD2,TRBV6-5,TRBJ2-3,CASSYRREPGDTQYF,TGTGCCAGCAGTTACAGGCGGGAGCCAGGGGATACGCAGTATTTT
-,-,TRBV28,TRBJ1-2,CASTNEGNYGYTF,TGTGCCAGCACCAATGAAGGAAACTATGGCTACACCTTC
-,-,TRBV28,TRBJ2-1,CASSPDRHSYNEQFF,TGTGCCAGCAGTCCGGACCGTCACTCCTACAATGAGCAGTTCTTC
once,-,TRBV25-1,TRBJ1-1,CASSLSGGTEAFF,TGTGCCAGCTCATTGTCGGGTGGCACTGAAGCTTTCTTT
-,-,TRBV27,TRBJ1-1,CASSSTGLRRGTEAFF,TGTGCCAGCAGTTCGACAGGACTTCGTCGAGGCACTGAAGCTTTCTTT
-,TRBD1,TRBV7-7,TRBJ2-5,CASSPGQGIQETQYF,TGTGCTAGCAGCCCCGGACAGGGGATCCAAGAGACCCAGTACTTC
-,-,TRBV12-5,TRBJ2-2,CASGLVRRGVNTNAGELFF,TGTGCTAGTGGTTTGGTACGAAGAGGGGTCAACACGAACGCCGGGGAGCTGTTTTTT
-,-,TRBV10-3,TRBJ2-3,CAISDASGLRVQGTDTQYF,TGTGCCATCAGTGATGCGAGTGGACTGAGGGTTCAGGGCACAGATACGCAGTATTTT
-,-,TRBV11-2,TRBJ1-1,CASSLDRVAFF,TGTGCCAGCAGCTTAGATAGGGTAGCTTTCTTT
-,-,TRBV5-1,TRBJ2-5,CASSLWGEETQYF,TGCGCCAGCAGCTTGTGGGGGGAAGAGACCCAGTACTTC
-,-,TRBV2,TRBJ1-3,CASSQTGNTIYF,TGTGCCAGCAGCCAAACGGGAAACACCATATATTTT
-,-,TRBV28,TRBJ2-3,CASSPTGRGTDTQYF,TGTGCCAGCAGTCCTACAGGGAGGGGCACAGATACGCAGTATTTT
-,-,TRBV6-5,TRBJ2-1,CASSFNGMYNEQFF,TGTGCCAGCAGTTTTAACGGGATGTACAATGAGCAGTTCTTC
-,TRBD1,TRBV2,TRBJ1-2,CASSNRGLRGVYGYTF,TGTGCCAGCAGTAACAGGGGGCTCAGGGGAGTTTATGGCTACACCTTC
-,TRBD1,TRBV28,TRBJ1-1,CARRTGKSWDTEAFF,TGTGCCAGGAGGACAGGGAAGTCTTGGGACACTGAAGCTTTCTTT
once,TRBD1,TRBV28,TRBJ2-2,CASSPDRGITGELFF,TGTGCCAGCAGTCCCGACAGGGGGATTACCGGGGAGCTGTTTTTT
-,TRBD1,TRBV18,TRBJ2-3,CASSPQGAGTDTQYF,TGTGCCAGCTCACCACAGGGGGCAGGCACAGATACGCAGTATTTT